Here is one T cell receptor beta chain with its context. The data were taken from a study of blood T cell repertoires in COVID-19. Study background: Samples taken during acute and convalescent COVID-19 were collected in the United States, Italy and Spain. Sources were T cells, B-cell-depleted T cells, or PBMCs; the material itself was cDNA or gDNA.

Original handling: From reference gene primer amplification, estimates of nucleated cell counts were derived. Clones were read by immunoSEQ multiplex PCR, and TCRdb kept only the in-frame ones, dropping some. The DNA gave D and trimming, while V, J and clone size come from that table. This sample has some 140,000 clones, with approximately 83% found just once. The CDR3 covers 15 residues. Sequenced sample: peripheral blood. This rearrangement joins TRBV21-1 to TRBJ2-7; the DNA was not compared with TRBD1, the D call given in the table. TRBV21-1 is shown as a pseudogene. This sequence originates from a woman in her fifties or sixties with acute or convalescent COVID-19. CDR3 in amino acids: CASTTHRAASYEQYF. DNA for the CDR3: TGTGCCAGCACCACACACAGGGCGGCATCCTACGAGCAGTACTTC.